The clone carrying this T cell receptor beta chain was detected many times. TCRdb ran MiXCR on the reads and lists one entry per CDR3 protein. The top ten clones hold approximately 10% of a sample with approximately 490,000 distinct CDR3 sequences, 10% to 12% of them seen once. The data stem from a study of T cell repertoires in cytomegalovirus infection. This CDR3 has 12 amino acids. The V end was cut by 7 bases, the J end by 2 bases, with 11 bases between. The germline V gene encodes CDR1 SQVTM and CDR2 ANQGSEA. V gene TRBV29-1 combines with J gene TRBJ1-1, with a weak D call TRBD1 (5 bases). The TCR sequence derives from a human donor in good health (CMV status not recorded). Some clones in this sample may be carry-over from other donors' samples. Sequenced sample: PBMCs. CDR3 DNA sequence: TGCAGCGAATCGACAGATAACACTGAAGCTTTCTTT. This codes for CSESTDNTEAFF.